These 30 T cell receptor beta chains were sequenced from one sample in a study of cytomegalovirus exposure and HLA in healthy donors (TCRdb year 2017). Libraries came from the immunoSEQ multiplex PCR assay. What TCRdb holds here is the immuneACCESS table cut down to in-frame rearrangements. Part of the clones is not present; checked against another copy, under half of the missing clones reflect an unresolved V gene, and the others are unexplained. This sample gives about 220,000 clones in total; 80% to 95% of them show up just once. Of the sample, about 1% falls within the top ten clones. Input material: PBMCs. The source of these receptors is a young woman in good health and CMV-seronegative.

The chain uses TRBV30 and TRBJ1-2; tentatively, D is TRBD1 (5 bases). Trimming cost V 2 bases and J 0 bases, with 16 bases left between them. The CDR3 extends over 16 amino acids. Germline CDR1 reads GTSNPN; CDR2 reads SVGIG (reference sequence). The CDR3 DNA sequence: TGTGCCTGGAGTACAGGAGGGACTAGGGCTAACTATGGCTACACCTTC. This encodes CAWSTGGTRANYGYTF.

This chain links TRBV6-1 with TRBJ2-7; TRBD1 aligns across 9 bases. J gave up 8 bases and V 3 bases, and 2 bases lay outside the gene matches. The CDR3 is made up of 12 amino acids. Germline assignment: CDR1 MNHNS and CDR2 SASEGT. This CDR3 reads CASSEDRGKQYF. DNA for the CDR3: TGTGCCAGCAGTGAGGACAGGGGAAAGCAGTACTTC.

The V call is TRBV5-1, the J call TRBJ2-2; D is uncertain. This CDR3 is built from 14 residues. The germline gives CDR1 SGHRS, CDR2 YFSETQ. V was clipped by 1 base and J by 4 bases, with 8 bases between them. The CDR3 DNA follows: TGCGCCAGCAGCTTGACCGCAGGCACCGGGGAGCTGTTTTTT. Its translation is CASSLTAGTGELFF. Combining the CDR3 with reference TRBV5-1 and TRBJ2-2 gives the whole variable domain KAGVTQTPRYLIKTRGQQVTLSCSPISGHRSVSWYQQTPGQGLQFLFEYFSETQRNKGNFPGRFSGRQFSNSRSEMNVSTLELGDSALYLCASSLTAGTGELFFGEGSRLTVL.

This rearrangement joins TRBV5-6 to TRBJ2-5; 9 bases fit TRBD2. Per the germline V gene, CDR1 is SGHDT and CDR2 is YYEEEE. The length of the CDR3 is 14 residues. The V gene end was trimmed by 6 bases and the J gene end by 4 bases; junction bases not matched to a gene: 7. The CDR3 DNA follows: TGTGCCAGCATCGCCCCGGGACTAGCAGAGACCCAGTACTTC. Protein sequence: CASIAPGLAETQYF.

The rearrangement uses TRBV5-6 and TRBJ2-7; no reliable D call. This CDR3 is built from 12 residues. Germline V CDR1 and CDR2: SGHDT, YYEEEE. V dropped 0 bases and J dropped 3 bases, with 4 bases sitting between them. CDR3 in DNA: TGTGCCAGCAGCTTGGCAGTCTACGAGCAGTACTTC. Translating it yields CASSLAVYEQYF.

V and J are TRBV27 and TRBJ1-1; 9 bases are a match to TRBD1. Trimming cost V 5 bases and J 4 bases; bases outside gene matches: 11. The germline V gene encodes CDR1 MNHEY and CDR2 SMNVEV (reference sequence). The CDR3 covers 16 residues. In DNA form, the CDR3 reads TGTGCCAGCAGTAAGACAGGGGGGGTGCTTGTCACTGAAGCTTTCTTT. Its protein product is CASSKTGGVLVTEAFF.

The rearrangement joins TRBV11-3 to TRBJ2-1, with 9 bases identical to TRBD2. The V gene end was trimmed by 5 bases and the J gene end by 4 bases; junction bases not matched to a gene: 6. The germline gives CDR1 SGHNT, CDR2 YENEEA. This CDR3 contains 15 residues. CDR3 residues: CASSPASGRYNEQFF. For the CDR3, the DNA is TGTGCCAGCAGCCCTGCCAGCGGGAGGTACAATGAGCAGTTCTTC.

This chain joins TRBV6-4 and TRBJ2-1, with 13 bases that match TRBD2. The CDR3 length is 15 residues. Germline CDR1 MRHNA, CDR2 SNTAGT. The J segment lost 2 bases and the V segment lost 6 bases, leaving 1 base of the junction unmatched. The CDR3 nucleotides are TGTGCCAGCAGAGGGACTAGCGGGACCTACAATGAGCAGTTCTTC. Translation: CASRGTSGTYNEQFF.

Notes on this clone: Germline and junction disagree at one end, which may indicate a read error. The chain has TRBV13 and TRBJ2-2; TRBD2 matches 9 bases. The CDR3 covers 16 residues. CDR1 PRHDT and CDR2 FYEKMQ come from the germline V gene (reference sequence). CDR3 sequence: CASSAIGLAKTGELFF. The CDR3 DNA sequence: TGTGCCAGCAGCGCCATCGGACTAGCGAAGACCGGGGAGCTGTTTTTT.

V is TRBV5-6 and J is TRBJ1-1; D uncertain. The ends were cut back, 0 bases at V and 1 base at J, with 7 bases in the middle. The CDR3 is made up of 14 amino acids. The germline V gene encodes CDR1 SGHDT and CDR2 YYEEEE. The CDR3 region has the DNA TGTGCCAGCAGCTTGGCGTCAGGGAACACTGAAGCTTTCTTT. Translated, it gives CASSLASGNTEAFF.

CDR3 loop: CASSLGQGSYNEQFF. CDR3 sequence (DNA): TGTGCCAGTAGTCTCGGACAGGGCAGCTACAATGAGCAGTTCTTC. The chain links TRBV19 to TRBJ2-1; TRBD1 aligns across 8 bases. The V gene end was trimmed by 5 bases and the J gene end by 3 bases; junction bases not matched to a gene: 6. Germline loops: CDR1 LNHDA, CDR2 SQIVND (reference sequence). The CDR3 is 15 amino acids.

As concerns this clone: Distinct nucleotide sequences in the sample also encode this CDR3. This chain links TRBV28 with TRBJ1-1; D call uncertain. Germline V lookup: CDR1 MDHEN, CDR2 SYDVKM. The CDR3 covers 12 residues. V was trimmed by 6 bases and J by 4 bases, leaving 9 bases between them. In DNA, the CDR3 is TGTGCCAGCAGACAGAGTGGCACTGAAGCTTTCTTT. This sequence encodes CASRQSGTEAFF.

This CDR3 reads CASSAIGGTGGATNEKLFF. CDR3 nucleotide sequence: TGTGCCAGCAGCGCGATCGGGGGGACAGGGGGCGCGACTAATGAAAAACTGTTTTTT. This rearrangement joins TRBV11-2 to TRBJ1-4; the match to TRBD1 covers 12 bases. Trimming removed 5 bases from V and 2 bases from J; junction bases left unmatched: 12. The CDR3 sequence is 19 residues long. Germline CDR1 and CDR2: SGHAT and FQNNGV.

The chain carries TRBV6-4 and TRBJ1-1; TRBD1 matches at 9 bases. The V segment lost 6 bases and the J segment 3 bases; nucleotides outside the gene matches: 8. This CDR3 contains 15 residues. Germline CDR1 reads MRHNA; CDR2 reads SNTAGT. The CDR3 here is CASRNKDRGDTEAFF. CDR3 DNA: TGTGCCAGCAGGAACAAGGACAGGGGAGACACTGAAGCTTTCTTT.

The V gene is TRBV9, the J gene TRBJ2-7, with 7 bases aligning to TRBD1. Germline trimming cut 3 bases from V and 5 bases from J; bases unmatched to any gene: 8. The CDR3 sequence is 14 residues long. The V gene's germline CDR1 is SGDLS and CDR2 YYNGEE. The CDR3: CASSAGTDLHEQYF. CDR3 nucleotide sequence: TGTGCCAGCAGCGCCGGGACAGACCTTCACGAGCAGTACTTC.

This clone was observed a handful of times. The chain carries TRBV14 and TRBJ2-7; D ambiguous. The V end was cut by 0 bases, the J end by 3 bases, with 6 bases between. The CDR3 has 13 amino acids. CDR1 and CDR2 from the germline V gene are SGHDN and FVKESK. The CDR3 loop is CASSQDADYEQYF. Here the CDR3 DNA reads TGTGCCAGCAGCCAAGACGCAGACTACGAGCAGTACTTC.

CDR3 sequence: CASSLDVIGQGNEQYF. The CDR3 coding sequence is TGTGCCAGCAGCTTAGACGTTATCGGACAGGGTAACGAGCAGTACTTC. The J gene is TRBJ2-7, the V gene TRBV7-6, with 8 bases matching TRBD1. Germline V gene sequence: CDR1 SGHVS, CDR2 FNYEAQ. V lost 1 base to trimming and J lost 5 bases; unmatched junction nucleotides: 10. CDR3 length: 16 residues.

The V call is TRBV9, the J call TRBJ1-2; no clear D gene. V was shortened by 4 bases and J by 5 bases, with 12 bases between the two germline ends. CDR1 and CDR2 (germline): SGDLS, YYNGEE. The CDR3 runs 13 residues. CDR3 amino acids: CASSSPERYGYTF. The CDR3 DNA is TGTGCCAGCAGCTCCCCGGAGAGATATGGCTACACCTTC.

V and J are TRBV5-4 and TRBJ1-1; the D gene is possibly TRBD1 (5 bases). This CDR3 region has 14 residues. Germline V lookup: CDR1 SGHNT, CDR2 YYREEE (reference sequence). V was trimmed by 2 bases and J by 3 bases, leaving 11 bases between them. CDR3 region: CASSLLRGDTEAFF. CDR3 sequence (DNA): TGTGCCAGCAGCTTACTTCGGGGGGACACTGAAGCTTTCTTT.

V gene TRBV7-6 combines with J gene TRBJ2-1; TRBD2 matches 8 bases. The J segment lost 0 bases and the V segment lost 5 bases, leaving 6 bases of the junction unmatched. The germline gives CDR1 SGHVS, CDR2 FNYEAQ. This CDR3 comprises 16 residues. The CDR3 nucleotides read TGTGCCAGCAGCGTATCCGGGACTAGCTCCTACAATGAGCAGTTCTTC. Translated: CASSVSGTSSYNEQFF.

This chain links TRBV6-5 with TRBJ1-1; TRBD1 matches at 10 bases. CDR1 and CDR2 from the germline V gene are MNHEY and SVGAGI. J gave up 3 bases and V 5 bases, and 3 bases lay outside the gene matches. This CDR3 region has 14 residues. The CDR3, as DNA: TGTGCCAGCAGTCCCGGGACAGGGGACACTGAAGCTTTCTTT. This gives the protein CASSPGTGDTEAFF.

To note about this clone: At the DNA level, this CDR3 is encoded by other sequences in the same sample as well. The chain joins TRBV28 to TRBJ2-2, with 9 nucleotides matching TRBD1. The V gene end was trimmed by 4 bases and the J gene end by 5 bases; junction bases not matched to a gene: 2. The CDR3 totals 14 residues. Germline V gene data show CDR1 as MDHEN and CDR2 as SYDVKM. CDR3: CASSWDRVTGELFF. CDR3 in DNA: TGTGCCAGCAGTTGGGACAGGGTTACCGGGGAGCTGTTTTTT.

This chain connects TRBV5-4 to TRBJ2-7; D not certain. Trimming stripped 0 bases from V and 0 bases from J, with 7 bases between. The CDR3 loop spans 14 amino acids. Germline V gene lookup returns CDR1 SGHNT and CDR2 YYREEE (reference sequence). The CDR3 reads CASSLEASSYEQYF. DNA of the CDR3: TGTGCCAGCAGCTTGGAGGCTAGCTCCTACGAGCAGTACTTC.

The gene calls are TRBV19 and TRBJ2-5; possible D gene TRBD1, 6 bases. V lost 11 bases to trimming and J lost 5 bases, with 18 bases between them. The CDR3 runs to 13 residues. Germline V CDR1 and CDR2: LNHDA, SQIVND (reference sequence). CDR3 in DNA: TGTGCCGTAGGATTGGGGGCAGGGGAGACCCAGTACTTC. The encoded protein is CAVGLGAGETQYF.

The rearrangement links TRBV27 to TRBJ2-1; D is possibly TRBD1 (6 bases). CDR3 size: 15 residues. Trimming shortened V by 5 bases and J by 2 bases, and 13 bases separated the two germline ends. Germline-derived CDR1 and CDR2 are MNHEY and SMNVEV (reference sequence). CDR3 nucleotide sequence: TGTGCCAGCAGTCCCGAACAGGGCGCCTACAATGAGCAGTTCTTC. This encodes CASSPEQGAYNEQFF.

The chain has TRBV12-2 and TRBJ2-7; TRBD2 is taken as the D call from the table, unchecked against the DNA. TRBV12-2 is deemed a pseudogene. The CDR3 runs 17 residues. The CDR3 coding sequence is TGTGCAAGTCGCTTACGGGAAAACGGACTAGCGGGAGCAGGGCAGTACTTC. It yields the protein CASRLRENGLAGAGQYF.

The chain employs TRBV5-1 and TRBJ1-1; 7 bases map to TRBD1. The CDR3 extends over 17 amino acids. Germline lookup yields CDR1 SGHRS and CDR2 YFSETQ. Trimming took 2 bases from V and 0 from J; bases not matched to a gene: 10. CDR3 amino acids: CASSFPQTGNVNTEAFF. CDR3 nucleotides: TGCGCCAGCAGCTTCCCGCAGACAGGGAATGTGAACACTGAAGCTTTCTTT. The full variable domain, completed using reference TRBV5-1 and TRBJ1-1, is KAGVTQTPRYLIKTRGQQVTLSCSPISGHRSVSWYQQTPGQGLQFLFEYFSETQRNKGNFPGRFSGRQFSNSRSEMNVSTLELGDSALYLCASSFPQTGNVNTEAFFGQGTRLTVV.

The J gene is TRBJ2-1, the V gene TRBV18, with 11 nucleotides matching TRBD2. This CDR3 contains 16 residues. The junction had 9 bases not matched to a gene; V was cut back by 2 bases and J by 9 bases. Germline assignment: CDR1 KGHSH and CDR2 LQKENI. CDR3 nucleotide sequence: TGTGCCAGCTCACCAGTGCTAGCGGGAGGAGGCGGTGAGCAGTTCTTC. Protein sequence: CASSPVLAGGGGEQFF.

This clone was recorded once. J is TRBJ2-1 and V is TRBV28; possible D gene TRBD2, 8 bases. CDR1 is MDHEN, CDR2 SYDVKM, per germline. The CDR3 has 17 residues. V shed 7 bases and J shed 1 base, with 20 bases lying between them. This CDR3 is CASTPGGGRASYNEQFF. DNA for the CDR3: TGTGCCAGCACCCCGGGAGGGGGCAGGGCGTCCTACAATGAGCAGTTCTTC.

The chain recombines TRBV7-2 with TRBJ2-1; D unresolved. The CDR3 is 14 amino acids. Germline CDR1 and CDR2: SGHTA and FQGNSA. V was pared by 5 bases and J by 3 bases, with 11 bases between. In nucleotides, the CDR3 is TGTGCCAGCAGCCCAGTGGCGGTCTACAATGAGCAGTTCTTC. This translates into CASSPVAVYNEQFF.